The clone carrying this TCR beta chain has a count of ten or more. Antigen: not known. An expansion of CD8+CD57+ cells by flow cytometry had been shown in patients chosen for sequencing. The entry originates in a study of CD8+CD57+ T cells in acquired aplastic anemia. Whole-study context: Quantities of DNA derived from sorted CD4+ and CD8+ cells averaged around 3 ug. Study results and limitations: Found in both controls and patients were some 30 CD8+ CDR3 sequences. Patient and control CD8+ Simpson's diversity was not significantly different.

V lost 0 bases, J lost 2 bases, and 10 bases lay in between. The germline gives CDR1 LNHNV, CDR2 YYDKDF (reference sequence). The CDR3 has 15 residues. Genomic DNA was employed as the template in profiling TCR beta VDJ and CDR3. MiXCR was run by TCRdb on the reads, yielding one entry per CDR3 protein. The data contain approximately 180,000 distinct CDR3 sequences, more than 60% of them singletons. The sample consisted of sorted CD4+, CD8+, or CD8+CD57+ T cells (not recorded which) from PBMCs. This chain uses TRBV15 with TRBJ1-1; no clear D gene. The sequence came from a human donor with aplastic anemia. CDR3 bases: TGTGCCACCAGCAGAGATCGGAGCCAAAACACTGAAGCTTTCTTT. Translating gives CATSRDRSQNTEAFF.